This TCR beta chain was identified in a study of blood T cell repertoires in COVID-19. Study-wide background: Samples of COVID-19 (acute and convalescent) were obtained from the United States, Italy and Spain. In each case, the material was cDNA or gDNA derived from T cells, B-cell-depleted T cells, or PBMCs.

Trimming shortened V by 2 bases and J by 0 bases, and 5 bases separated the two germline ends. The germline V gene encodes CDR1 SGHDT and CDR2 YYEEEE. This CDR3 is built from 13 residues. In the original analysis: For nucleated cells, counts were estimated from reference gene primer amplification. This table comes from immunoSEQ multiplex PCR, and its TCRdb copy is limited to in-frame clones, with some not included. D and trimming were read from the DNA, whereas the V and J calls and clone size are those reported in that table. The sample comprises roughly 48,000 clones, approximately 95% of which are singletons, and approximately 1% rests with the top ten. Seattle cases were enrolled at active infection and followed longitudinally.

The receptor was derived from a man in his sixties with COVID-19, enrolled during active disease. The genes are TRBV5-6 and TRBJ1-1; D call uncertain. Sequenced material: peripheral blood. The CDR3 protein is CASSFTVNTEAFF. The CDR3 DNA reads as TGTGCCAGCAGCTTTACGGTGAACACTGAAGCTTTCTTT. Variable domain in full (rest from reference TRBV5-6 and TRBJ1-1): DAGVTQSPTHLIKTRGQQVTLRCSPKSGHDTVSWYQQALGQGPQFIFQYYEEEERQRGNFPDRFSGHQFPNYSSELNVNALLLGDSALYLCASSFTVNTEAFFGQGTRLTVV.